This T cell receptor beta chain was profiled in a study of blood T cells in healthy people across ages. The wider study: About one barcoded beta molecule per two T cells was captured by template switching.

A word on this clonotype: Antigen specificity is unknown. With a much larger clone just one base away, this may be a read error.

A J-beta primer mix and a sample-barcoded 5' primer were used in a second PCR of about 6 to 12 cycles. TCRdb reprocessed the 5' RACE reads with MiXCR, giving one entry per CDR3 protein. Seen here are around 990,000 distinct CDR3 sequences, more than 30% observed once, and the top ten hold 13%. Notes on the study in general: Older individuals had lower TCR beta diversity per million T cells (the decline was roughly linear). Possibly confounding the expanded clonotype changes was the fact that donor CMV status was unknown.

The CDR3 sequence is 15 residues long. CDR1 SGDLS and CDR2 YYNGEE come from the germline V gene. Trimming took 0 bases from V and 11 from J, leaving 15 bases between them. The TCR was taken from a young man in good health. This chain connects TRBV9 to TRBJ1-6, with D perhaps TRBD1 (6 bases). The sequencing input was blood. CDR3 residues: CASSVAPGVAAPLHF. As DNA, the CDR3 is TGTGCCAGCAGCGTAGCTCCAGGGGTGGCTGCACCCCTCCACTTT.